These T cell receptor beta chains were read from a single sample in a study of neurological immune-mediated disorders. TCRdb re-derived calls from the 5' RACE reads in MiXCR, one entry per CDR3 protein. The data contain some 87,000 distinct CDR3 sequences, 4.5% to 7.5% of them singletons. The sample consisted of PBMCs. These TCRs come from a woman in her sixties or seventies with multiple sclerosis. Both conserved end residues are part of each CDR3. D genes are given only for firm matches. The size of a clone is reported for some rows only, either as once, few or many, or as a class for expanded clones.

CDR3	DNA	size	V	D	J
CSAGPVDRGWTDTQYF	TGCAGTGCTGGACCCGTCGACAGGGGATGGACAGATACGCAGTATTTT	.	TRBV20-1	TRBD1	TRBJ2-3
CASSSWTSGANEQFF	TGCGCCAGCAGCTCGTGGACTAGCGGGGCGAATGAGCAGTTCTTC	many	TRBV5-1	TRBD2	TRBJ2-1
CASSSGQVVDSPLHF	TGCGCCAGCAGCTCGGGACAGGTTGTAGATTCACCCCTCCACTTT	many	TRBV5-1	TRBD1	TRBJ1-6
CASSQVADRGLRLLNEQYF	TGCGCCAGCAGCCAAGTGGCGGACAGGGGGCTCCGCCTGCTCAACGAGCAGTACTTC	many	TRBV4-1	TRBD1	TRBJ2-7
CSAIHPGGREAFF	TGCAGTGCGATACACCCAGGGGGAAGGGAAGCTTTCTTT	many	TRBV20-1	TRBD1	TRBJ1-1
CASSRWTGGIYEQYF	TGCGCCAGCAGTAGATGGACAGGGGGCATCTACGAGCAGTACTTC	many	TRBV5-1	TRBD1	TRBJ2-7
CASSQDLTDTQYF	TGTGCCAGCAGCCAAGATCTCACAGATACGCAGTATTTT	many	TRBV14	.	TRBJ2-3
CASSNPGTGGVTQYF	TGCGCCAGCAGTAACCCCGGGACAGGGGGCGTGACCCAGTACTTC	few	TRBV5-1	TRBD1	TRBJ2-5
CASNRQGRVTGELFF	TGTGCCAGCAATCGACAGGGTAGGGTCACCGGGGAGCTGTTTTTT	many	TRBV12-3/TRBV12-4	TRBD1	TRBJ2-2
CSARQFVSYEQYF	TGCAGTGCAAGACAGTTTGTCTCCTACGAGCAGTACTTC	few	TRBV20-1	.	TRBJ2-7
CASSRDSGTGELFF	TGTGCCAGCAGCCGGGACAGCGGCACCGGGGAGCTGTTTTTT	many	TRBV25-1	TRBD1	TRBJ2-2
CASSEQGGLGGYTF	TGTGCCAGCTCCGAACAGGGAGGGCTCGGTGGCTACACCTTC	.	TRBV18	.	TRBJ1-2